The rows below give T cell receptor beta chains drawn from one sample of a study of blood T cell repertoires in COVID-19. The assay was immunoSEQ multiplex PCR, and TCRdb's table has in-frame clones only and misses some. In the table there are 95,000 to 100,000 clones, roughly 86% of which are singletons. Specimen: peripheral blood. These receptors all stem from a woman in her thirties with acute or convalescent COVID-19. CDR3s include the opening cysteine and the closing phenylalanine or tryptophan. The D gene is left open where the match is weak. The size field is filled for only some rows; it gives once, few, many or a size class.

TRBJ2-3,15,TRBV7-6,-,-,CASSLTGGGADTQYF,TGTGCCAGCAGCTTAACCGGCGGAGGGGCGGATACGCAGTATTTT
TRBJ2-7,12,TRBV3-1/TRBV3-2,few,-,CASSHGGYEQYF,TGTGCCAGCAGCCACGGAGGCTACGAGCAGTACTTC
TRBJ1-5,20,TRBV24-1,-,-,CATKLAPRVRSRAPNQPQHF,TGTGCCACCAAGTTGGCCCCCAGGGTGCGATCTCGAGCCCCTAATCAGCCCCAGCATTTT
TRBJ1-2,13,TRBV30,-,-,CAWSVGQSYGYTF,TGTGCCTGGAGTGTCGGACAGTCCTATGGCTACACCTTC
TRBJ1-6,14,TRBV4-2,-,TRBD1,CASSQRTGVSPLHF,TGTGCCAGCAGCCAAAGGACAGGGGTATCACCCCTCCACTTT
TRBJ1-3,14,TRBV5-4,-,TRBD1,CASSHDRDGNTIYF,TGTGCCAGCAGCCACGACAGGGACGGAAACACCATATATTTT
TRBJ2-5,15,TRBV5-1,-,-,CASSLLIAARETQYF,TGCGCCAGCAGCTTGTTGATTGCGGCTAGAGAGACCCAGTACTTC
TRBJ2-7,12,TRBV27,-,-,CASSSLRGEQYF,TGTGCCAGCAGTTCCCTTCGGGGGGAGCAGTACTTC
TRBJ2-1,15,TRBV11-2,-,TRBD2,CATRPAGGGDNEQFF,TGTGCCACCCGCCCCGCGGGGGGCGGGGACAATGAGCAGTTCTTC
TRBJ1-4,15,TRBV6-5,-,-,CASSYSRGTNEKLFF,TGTGCCAGCAGTTACTCGAGGGGGACTAATGAAAAACTGTTTTTT
TRBJ2-7,15,TRBV3-1/TRBV3-2,-,TRBD2,CASSHLAGATYEQYF,TGTGCCAGCAGCCATCTAGCGGGGGCCACCTACGAGCAGTACTTC
TRBJ1-6,15,TRBV11-2,-,-,CASSLRGRGNSPLHF,TGTGCCAGCAGCTTAAGGGGCAGGGGTAATTCACCCCTCCACTTT
TRBJ1-2,14,TRBV6-5,-,-,CASSYTRGGAGYTF,TGTGCCAGCAGTTACACCCGGGGAGGGGCTGGCTACACCTTC
TRBJ1-1,11,TRBV2,-,TRBD1,CASRSGTEAFF,TGTGCCAGCAGGTCGGGGACAGAGGCTTTCTTT
TRBJ2-2,14,TRBV9,-,-,CASSVGPQVGELFF,TGTGCCAGCAGCGTAGGTCCACAGGTCGGGGAGCTGTTTTTT
TRBJ1-1,11,TRBV28,-,-,CASRGGPEAFF,TGTGCCTCCCGAGGGGGACCTGAAGCTTTCTTT
TRBJ2-5,15,TRBV4-1,-,-,CASSQDRGYQETQYF,TGCGCCAGCAGCCAAGATCGGGGGTACCAAGAGACCCAGTACTTC
TRBJ1-5,18,TRBV20-1,-,-,CSASRSLRRIGVDQPQHF,TGCAGTGCAAGTAGGTCGCTGCGACGGATAGGGGTGGATCAGCCCCAGCATTTT
TRBJ2-7,15,TRBV28,-,-,CASSSWTKSTYEQYF,TGTGCCAGCAGTTCCTGGACAAAGAGCACCTACGAGCAGTACTTC
TRBJ2-1,15,TRBV3-1/TRBV3-2,-,TRBD1,CASSPRDRANLEQFF,TGTGCCAGCAGCCCCCGGGACAGGGCAAACCTTGAGCAGTTCTTC
TRBJ2-3,13,TRBV4-1,once,-,CASSQGEADTQYF,TGCGCCAGCAGCCAAGGGGAGGCAGATACGCAGTATTTT
TRBJ2-7,14,TRBV20-1,-,-,CSASSAGGTYEQYF,TGCAGTGCTAGTTCTGCGGGTGGAACCTACGAGCAGTACTTC
TRBJ1-1,13,TRBV30,-,TRBD1,CASHRGPNTEAFF,TGTGCCTCCCACAGGGGGCCCAACACTGAAGCTTTCTTT
TRBJ2-7,16,TRBV5-6,-,TRBD2,CASSLGASGGLYEQYF,TGTGCCAGCAGCTTGGGGGCTAGCGGGGGACTGTACGAGCAGTACTTC
TRBJ2-7,15,TRBV27,-,-,CASSPRGILSYEQYF,TGTGCCAGCAGTCCCAGGGGTATCCTCTCCTACGAGCAGTACTTC
TRBJ1-4,14,TRBV29-1,-,-,CSVSPSGGIEKLFF,TGCAGCGTATCCCCGTCGGGGGGGATTGAAAAACTGTTTTTT
TRBJ2-1,9,TRBV11-3,-,-,CASSPAEFF,TGTGCCAGCAGCCCGGCGGAGTTCTTC
TRBJ1-2,15,TRBV4-2,-,-,CASSQDQGPSYGYTF,TGTGCCAGCAGCCAAGATCAGGGGCCGTCCTATGGCTACACCTTC
TRBJ1-2,15,TRBV28,-,-,CASSRPAGLNYGYTF,TGTGCCAGCAGCCGTCCGGCAGGCTTAAACTATGGCTACACCTTC
TRBJ1-2,14,TRBV28,once,-,CASSLGTFNYGYTF,TGTGCCAGCAGTCTCGGGACATTTAACTATGGCTACACCTTC
TRBJ1-4,12,TRBV2,-,-,CASRERAEKLFF,TGTGCCAGCAGAGAGCGGGCAGAAAAACTGTTTTTT
TRBJ2-1,14,TRBV2,-,-,CASRSLRGYNEQFF,TGTGCCAGCAGGTCCTTGCGGGGTTACAATGAGCAGTTCTTC
TRBJ2-7,15,TRBV6-5,-,-,CASTSMEGGSYEQYF,TGTGCCAGCACCTCCATGGAAGGGGGTTCCTACGAGCAGTACTTC
TRBJ1-1,12,TRBV12-5,-,TRBD1,CASGTGTGDPFF,TGTGCTAGTGGTACCGGGACAGGGGACCCATTCTTT
TRBJ2-5,14,TRBV7-9,-,-,CASRRTQGLETQYF,TGTGCCAGCAGACGTACCCAGGGACTGGAGACCCAGTACTTC
TRBJ1-5,15,TRBV27,-,-,CASTQSGKRNMPQHF,TGTGCCAGCACCCAATCAGGGAAGAGGAACATGCCCCAGCATTTT
TRBJ1-2,13,TRBV6-1,once,TRBD1,CASSESGGYGYTF,TGTGCCAGCAGTGAATCAGGGGGATATGGCTACACCTTC
TRBJ1-5,13,TRBV3-1/TRBV3-2,once,-,CASSRGGDQPQHF,TGTGCCAGCAGCCGGGGGGGGGATCAGCCCCAGCATTTT
TRBJ1-5,14,TRBV18,-,-,CASSWGSSNQPQHF,TGTGCCAGCTCATGGGGCAGTAGCAATCAGCCCCAGCATTTT
TRBJ2-7,13,TRBV10-1,-,-,CASSEGGPNEQYF,TGCGCCAGCAGTGAGGGAGGGCCCAATGAGCAGTACTTC
TRBJ1-5,14,TRBV7-8,-,-,CASSAQGQDQPQHF,TGTGCCAGCAGCGCGCAGGGCCAGGATCAGCCCCAGCATTTT
TRBJ2-2,14,TRBV5-1,-,-,CASGRGAATGELFF,TGCGCCAGCGGCAGGGGGGCCGCCACCGGGGAGCTGTTTTTT
TRBJ1-6,18,TRBV15,-,TRBD1,CATSRDRGQGSYNSPLHF,TGTGCCACCAGCAGAGATCGGGGACAGGGCTCCTATAATTCACCCCTCCACTTT
TRBJ2-1,19,TRBV28,-,TRBD1,CASSPVVLLGTDSYNEQFF,TGTGCCAGCAGTCCGGTAGTATTGCTCGGGACAGATTCCTACAATGAGCAGTTCTTC
TRBJ2-7,15,TRBV15,-,-,CATSRGGRDNNEQYF,TGTGCCACCAGCAGAGGTGGGCGGGATAATAACGAGCAGTACTTC